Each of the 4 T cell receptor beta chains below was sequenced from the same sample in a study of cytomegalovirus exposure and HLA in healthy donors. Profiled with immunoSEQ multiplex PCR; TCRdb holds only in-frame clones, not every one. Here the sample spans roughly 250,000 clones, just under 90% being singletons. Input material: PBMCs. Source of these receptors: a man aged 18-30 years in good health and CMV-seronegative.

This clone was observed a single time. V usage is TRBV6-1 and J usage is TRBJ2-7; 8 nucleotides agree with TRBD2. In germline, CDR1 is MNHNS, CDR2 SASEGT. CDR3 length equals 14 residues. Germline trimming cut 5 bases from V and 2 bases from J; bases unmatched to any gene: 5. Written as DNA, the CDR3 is TGTGCCAGCAGTCGGGAGGGCCTGACCTACGAGCAGTACTTC. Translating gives CASSREGLTYEQYF.

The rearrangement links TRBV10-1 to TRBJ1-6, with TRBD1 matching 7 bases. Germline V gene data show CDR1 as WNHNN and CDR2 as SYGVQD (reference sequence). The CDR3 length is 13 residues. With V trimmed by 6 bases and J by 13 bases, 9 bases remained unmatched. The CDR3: CASSGTVGSPLHF. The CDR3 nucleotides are TGCGCCAGCAGCGGGACAGTGGGTTCGCCCCTCCACTTT.

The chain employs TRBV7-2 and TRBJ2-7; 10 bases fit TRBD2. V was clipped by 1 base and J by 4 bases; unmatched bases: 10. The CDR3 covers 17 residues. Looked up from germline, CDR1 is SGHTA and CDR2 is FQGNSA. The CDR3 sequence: CASSLERASGGEYEQYF. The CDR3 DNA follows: TGTGCCAGCAGCTTAGAGCGGGCTAGCGGGGGAGAGTACGAGCAGTACTTC.

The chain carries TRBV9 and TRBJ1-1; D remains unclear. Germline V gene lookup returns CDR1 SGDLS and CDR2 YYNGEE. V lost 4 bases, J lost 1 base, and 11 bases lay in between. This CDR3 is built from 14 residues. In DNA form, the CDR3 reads TGTGCCAGCAGCCCCCCTTTCGGGAACACTGAAGCTTTCTTT. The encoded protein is CASSPPFGNTEAFF.